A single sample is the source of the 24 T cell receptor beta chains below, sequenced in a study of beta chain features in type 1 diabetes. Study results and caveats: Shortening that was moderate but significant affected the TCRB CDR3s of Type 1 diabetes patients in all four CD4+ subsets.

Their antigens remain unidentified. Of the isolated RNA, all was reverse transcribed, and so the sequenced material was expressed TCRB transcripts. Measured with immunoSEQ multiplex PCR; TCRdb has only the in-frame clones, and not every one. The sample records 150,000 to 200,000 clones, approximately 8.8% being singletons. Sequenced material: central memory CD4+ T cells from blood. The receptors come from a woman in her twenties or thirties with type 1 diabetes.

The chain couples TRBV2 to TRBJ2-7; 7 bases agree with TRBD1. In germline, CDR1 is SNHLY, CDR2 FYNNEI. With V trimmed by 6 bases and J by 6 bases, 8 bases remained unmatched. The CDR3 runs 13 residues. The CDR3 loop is CASSRQGVSEQYF. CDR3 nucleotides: TGTGCCAGCAGCCGACAGGGTGTGAGCGAGCAGTACTTC.

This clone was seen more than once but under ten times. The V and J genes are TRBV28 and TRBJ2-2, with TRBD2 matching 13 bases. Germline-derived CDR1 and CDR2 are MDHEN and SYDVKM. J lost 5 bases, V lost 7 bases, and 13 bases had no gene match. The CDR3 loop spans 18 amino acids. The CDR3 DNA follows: TGTGCCAGCATTGGGCCAGTCGGACTAGCGGGAGATACCGGGGAGCTGTTTTTT. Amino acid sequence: CASIGPVGLAGDTGELFF.

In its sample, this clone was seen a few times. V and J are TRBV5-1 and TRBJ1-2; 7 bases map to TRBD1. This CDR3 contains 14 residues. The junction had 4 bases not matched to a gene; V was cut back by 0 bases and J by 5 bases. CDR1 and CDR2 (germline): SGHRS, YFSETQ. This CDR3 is CASSLGLTGYGYTF. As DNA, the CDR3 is TGCGCCAGCAGCTTGGGATTGACAGGGTATGGCTACACCTTC.

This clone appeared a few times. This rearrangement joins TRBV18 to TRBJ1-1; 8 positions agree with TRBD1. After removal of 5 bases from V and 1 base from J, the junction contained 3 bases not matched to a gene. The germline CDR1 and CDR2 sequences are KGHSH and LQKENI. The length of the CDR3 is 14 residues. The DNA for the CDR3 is TGTGCCAGCTCATCTACAGGGGGGAACACTGAAGCTTTCTTT. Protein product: CASSSTGGNTEAFF.

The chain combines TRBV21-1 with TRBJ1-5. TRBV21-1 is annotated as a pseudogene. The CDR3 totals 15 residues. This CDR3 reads CASSKGLRSNQPQHF. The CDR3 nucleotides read TGTGCCAGCAGCAAAGGTCTAAGAAGCAATCAGCCCCAGCATTTT.

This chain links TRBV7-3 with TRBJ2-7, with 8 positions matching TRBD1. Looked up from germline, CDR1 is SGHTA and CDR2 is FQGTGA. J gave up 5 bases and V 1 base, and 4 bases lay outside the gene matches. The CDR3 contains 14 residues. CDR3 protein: CASSLIAGGDEQYF. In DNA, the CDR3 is TGTGCCAGCAGCTTAATCGCAGGGGGCGACGAGCAGTACTTC.

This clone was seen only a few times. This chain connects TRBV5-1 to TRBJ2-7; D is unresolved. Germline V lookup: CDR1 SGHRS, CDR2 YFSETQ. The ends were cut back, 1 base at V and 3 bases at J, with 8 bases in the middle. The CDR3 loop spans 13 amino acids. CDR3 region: CASSLYGSYEQYF. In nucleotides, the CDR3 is TGCGCCAGCAGCTTGTATGGCAGCTACGAGCAGTACTTC.

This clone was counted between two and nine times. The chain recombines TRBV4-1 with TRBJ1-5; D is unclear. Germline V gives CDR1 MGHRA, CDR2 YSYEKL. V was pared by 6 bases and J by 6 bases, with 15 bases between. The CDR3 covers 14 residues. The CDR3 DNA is TGCGCCAGCAGTGACTCGGAAAGGCGTCAGCCCCAGCATTTT. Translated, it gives CASSDSERRQPQHF.

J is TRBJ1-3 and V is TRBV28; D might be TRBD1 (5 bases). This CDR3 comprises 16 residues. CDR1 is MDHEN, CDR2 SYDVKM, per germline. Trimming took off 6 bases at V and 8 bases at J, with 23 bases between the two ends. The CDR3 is CASRSGTWGLLDTIYF. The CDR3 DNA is TGTGCCAGCAGGAGTGGGACTTGGGGCCTTCTGGACACCATATATTTT.

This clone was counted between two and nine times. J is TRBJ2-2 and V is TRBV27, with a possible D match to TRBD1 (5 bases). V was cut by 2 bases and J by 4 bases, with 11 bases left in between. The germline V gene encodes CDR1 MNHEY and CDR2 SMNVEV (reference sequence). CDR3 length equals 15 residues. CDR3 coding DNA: TGTGCCAGCAGTTTAAAGACAGCTACCACCGGGGAGCTGTTTTTT. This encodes CASSLKTATTGELFF.

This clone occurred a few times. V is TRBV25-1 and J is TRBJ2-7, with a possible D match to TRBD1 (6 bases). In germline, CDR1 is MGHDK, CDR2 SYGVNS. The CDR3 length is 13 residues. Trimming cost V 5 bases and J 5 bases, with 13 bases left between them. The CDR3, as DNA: TGTGCCAGCAGTCCCCCAGACAGGAACGAGCAGTACTTC. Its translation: CASSPPDRNEQYF.

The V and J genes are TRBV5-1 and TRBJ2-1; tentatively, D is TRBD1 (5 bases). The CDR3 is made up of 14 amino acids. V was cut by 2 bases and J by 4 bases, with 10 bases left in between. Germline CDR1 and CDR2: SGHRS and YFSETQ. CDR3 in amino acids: CASSFQGSYNEQFF. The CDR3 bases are TGCGCCAGCAGCTTCCAGGGAAGTTACAATGAGCAGTTCTTC. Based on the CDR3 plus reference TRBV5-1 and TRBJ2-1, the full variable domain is KAGVTQTPRYLIKTRGQQVTLSCSPISGHRSVSWYQQTPGQGLQFLFEYFSETQRNKGNFPGRFSGRQFSNSRSEMNVSTLELGDSALYLCASSFQGSYNEQFFGPGTRLTVL.

CDR3 in amino acids: CASSQEAGMGEKLFF. CDR3 in DNA: TGCGCCAGCAGCCAAGAGGCGGGTATGGGTGAAAAACTGTTTTTT. The chain employs TRBV4-1 and TRBJ1-4; D remains ambiguous. V was trimmed by 0 bases and J by 7 bases, leaving 12 bases between them. The CDR3 is 15 residues long. Germline CDR1 is MGHRA and CDR2 is YSYEKL.

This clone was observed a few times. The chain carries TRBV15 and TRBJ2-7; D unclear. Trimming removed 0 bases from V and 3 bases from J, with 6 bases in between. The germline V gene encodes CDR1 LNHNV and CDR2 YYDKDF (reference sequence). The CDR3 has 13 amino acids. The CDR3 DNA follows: TGTGCCACCAGCAGAGACAGGAACTACGAGCAGTACTTC. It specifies CATSRDRNYEQYF.

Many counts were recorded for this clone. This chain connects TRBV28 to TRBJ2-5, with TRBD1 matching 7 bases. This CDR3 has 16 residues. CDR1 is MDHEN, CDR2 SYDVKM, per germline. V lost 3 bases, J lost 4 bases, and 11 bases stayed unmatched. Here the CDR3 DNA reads TGTGCCAGCAGTTTTGTGAGTGGGGCAGGGGGAGAGACCCAGTACTTC. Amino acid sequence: CASSFVSGAGGETQYF.

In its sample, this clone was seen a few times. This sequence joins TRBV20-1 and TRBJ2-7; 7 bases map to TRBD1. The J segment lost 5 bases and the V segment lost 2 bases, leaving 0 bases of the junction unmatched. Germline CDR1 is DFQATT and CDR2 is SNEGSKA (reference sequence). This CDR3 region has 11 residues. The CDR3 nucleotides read TGCAGTGCTAGACAGGGGGACGAGCAGTACTTC. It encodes CSARQGDEQYF.

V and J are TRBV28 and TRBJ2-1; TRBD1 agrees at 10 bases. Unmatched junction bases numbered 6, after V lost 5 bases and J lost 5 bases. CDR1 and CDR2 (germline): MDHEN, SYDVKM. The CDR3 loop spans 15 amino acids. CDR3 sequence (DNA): TGTGCCAGCAGTCCGGGGACAGGGGTCCACAATGAGCAGTTCTTC. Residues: CASSPGTGVHNEQFF.

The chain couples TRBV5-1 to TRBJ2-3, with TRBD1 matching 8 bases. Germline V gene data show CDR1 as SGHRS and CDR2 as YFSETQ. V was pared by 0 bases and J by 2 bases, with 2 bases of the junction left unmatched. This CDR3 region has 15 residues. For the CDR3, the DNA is TGCGCCAGCAGCTTGGACAGGGGGTTCACAGATACGCAGTATTTT. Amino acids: CASSLDRGFTDTQYF. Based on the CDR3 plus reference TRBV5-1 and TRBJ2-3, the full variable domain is KAGVTQTPRYLIKTRGQQVTLSCSPISGHRSVSWYQQTPGQGLQFLFEYFSETQRNKGNFPGRFSGRQFSNSRSEMNVSTLELGDSALYLCASSLDRGFTDTQYFGPGTRLTVL.

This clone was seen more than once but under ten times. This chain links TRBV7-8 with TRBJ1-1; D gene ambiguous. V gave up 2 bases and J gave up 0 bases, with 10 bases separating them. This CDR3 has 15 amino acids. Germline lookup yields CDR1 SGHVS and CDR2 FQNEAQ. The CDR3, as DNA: TGTGCCAGCAGCTTACGGCGGCAGATGAACACTGAAGCTTTCTTT. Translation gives CASSLRRQMNTEAFF.

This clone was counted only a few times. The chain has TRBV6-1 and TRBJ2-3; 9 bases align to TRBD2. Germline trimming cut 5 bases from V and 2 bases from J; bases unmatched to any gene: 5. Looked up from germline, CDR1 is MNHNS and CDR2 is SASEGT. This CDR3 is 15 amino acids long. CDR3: CASSPGLAYTDTQYF. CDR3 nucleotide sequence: TGTGCCAGCAGTCCCGGACTAGCGTACACAGATACGCAGTATTTT.

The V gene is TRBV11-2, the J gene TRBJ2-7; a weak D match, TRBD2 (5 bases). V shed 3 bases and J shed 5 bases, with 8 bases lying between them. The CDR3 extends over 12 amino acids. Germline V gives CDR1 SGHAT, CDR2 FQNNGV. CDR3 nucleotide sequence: TGTGCCAGCAGCTTGTCGGGGAACGAGCAGTACTTC. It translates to CASSLSGNEQYF.

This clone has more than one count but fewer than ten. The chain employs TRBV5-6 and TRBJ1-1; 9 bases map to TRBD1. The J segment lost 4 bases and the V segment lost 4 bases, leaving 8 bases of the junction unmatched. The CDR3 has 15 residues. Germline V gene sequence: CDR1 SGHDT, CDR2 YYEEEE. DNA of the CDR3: TGTGCCAGCAGCCCGTGGACAGGGGTGAGCACTGAAGCTTTCTTT. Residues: CASSPWTGVSTEAFF.

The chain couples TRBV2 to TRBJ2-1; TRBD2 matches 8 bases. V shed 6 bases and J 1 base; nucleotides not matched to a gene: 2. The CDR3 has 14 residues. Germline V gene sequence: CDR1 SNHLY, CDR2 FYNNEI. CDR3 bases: TGTGCCAGCAGCGGGACTAGGTCCTACAATGAGCAGTTCTTC. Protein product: CASSGTRSYNEQFF.

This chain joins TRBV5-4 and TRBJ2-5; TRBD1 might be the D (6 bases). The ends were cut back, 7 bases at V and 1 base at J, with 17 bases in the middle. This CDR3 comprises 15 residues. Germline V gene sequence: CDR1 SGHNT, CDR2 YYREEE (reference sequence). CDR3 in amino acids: CASSLPGTLQETQYF. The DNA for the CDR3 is TGTGCCAGCTCCCTCCCGGGGACACTCCAAGAGACCCAGTACTTC.